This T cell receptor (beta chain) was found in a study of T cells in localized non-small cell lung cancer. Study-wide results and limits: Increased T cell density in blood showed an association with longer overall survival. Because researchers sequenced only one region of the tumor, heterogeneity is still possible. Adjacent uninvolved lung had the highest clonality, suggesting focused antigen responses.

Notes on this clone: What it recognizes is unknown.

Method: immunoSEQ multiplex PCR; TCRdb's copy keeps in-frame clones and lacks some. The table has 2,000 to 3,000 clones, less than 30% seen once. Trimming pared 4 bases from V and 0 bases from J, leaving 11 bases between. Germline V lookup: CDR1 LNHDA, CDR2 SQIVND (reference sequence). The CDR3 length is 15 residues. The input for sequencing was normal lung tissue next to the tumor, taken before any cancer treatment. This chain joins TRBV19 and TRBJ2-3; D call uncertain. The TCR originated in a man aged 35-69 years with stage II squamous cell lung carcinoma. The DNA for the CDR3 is TGTGCCAGTAGTACGACAACTACTAGCACAGATACGCAGTATTTT. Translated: CASSTTTTSTDTQYF.